This T cell receptor beta chain was identified in a study of blood T cell repertoires in COVID-19. Study context: The United States, Italy and Spain were the sources of the acute and convalescent COVID-19 samples. From T cells, B-cell-depleted T cells, or PBMCs came the material, which was cDNA or gDNA.

Germline CDR1 and CDR2: ENHRY and SYGVKD. The CDR3 has 14 residues. V was clipped by 4 bases and J by 0 bases, with 7 bases between them. The authors' processing: It was from reference gene primer amplification that nucleated cell counts were estimated. Sequenced by immunoSEQ multiplex PCR; TCRdb stores in-frame clones only, minus some. V, J and clone size are taken as reported in that table, and D and trimming were inferred from the DNA itself. The data contain roughly 75,000 clones, around 67% of them seen just once; the ten biggest clones take up 2% to 3%. Sequenced material: peripheral blood. The J gene is TRBJ1-5, the V gene TRBV10-3, with D tentatively TRBD1 (5 bases). This sequence originates from a human donor with acute or convalescent COVID-19. The donor label of this sample is uncertain. CDR3 region: CAISVTDSNQPQHF. The CDR3 nucleotides read TGTGCCATCAGTGTGACAGATAGCAATCAGCCCCAGCATTTT.